Listed here are 26 T cell receptor beta chains from one sample, sequenced in a study of T-cell reconstitution after alpha-beta-depleted transplantation in children. The TCRbeta library was prepared with unique molecular identifiers. MiXCR, applied by TCRdb to the PCR reads, yields one record per CDR3 protein. The sample holds roughly 200,000 distinct CDR3 sequences, around 9.2% seen once. Material: PBMCs, mostly from graft donor cells, obtained 360 days after TCRalphabeta/CD19-depleted stem cell transplant. These TCRs come from a male patient aged 2-15 years who had a stem cell transplant for acute myeloid leukemia, so the T cells may come from the graft donor.

CDR3 nucleotides: TGTGCCAGCAGCCTATCGACTGACTACGAGCAGTACGTC. It specifies CASSLSTDYEQYV. This rearrangement joins TRBV2 to TRBJ2-7; D is uncertain. The CDR3 is 13 residues long. Germline CDR1 is SNHLY and CDR2 is FYNNEI. V was trimmed by 6 bases and J by 3 bases, leaving 12 bases between them.

The V call is TRBV7-2, the J call TRBJ2-1; D assignment may be TRBD1 or TRBD2 (5 bases each). The CDR3 has 16 residues. Trimming removed 3 bases at V and 6 bases at J, with 18 bases between. Germline loops: CDR1 SGHTA, CDR2 FQGNSA. Here the CDR3 DNA reads TGTGCCAGCAGCTTGGGGACGTGGGGGTTGGGCAATGAGCAGTTCTTC. Translation gives CASSLGTWGLGNEQFF. Together with reference TRBV7-2 and TRBJ2-1, the CDR3 gives the full variable domain: GAGVSQSPSNKVTEKGKDVELRCDPISGHTALYWYRQSLGQGLEFLIYFQGNSAPDKSGLPSDRFSAERTGGSVSTLTIQRTQQEDSAVYLCASSLGTWGLGNEQFFGPGTRLTVL.

The table lists this clonotype with a few counts. This rearrangement joins TRBV12-3 or TRBV12-4 to TRBJ1-2, with D perhaps TRBD1 (5 bases). V lost 2 bases and J 8 bases, leaving 9 bases between the germline ends. CDR3 size: 12 residues. CDR3 in amino acids: CASSLNQGGYTF. In DNA, the CDR3 is TGTGCCAGCAGTTTAAATCAGGGCGGCTACACCTTC.

In this sample, this clonotype turned up a few times. This chain joins TRBV18 and TRBJ2-5; D not resolved. The CDR3 consists of 15 residues. Germline CDR1 reads KGHSH; CDR2 reads LQKENI. Trimming cost V 3 bases and J 8 bases, with 19 bases left between them. The DNA for the CDR3 is TGTGCCAGCTCACCGTTCTACAGTAAAAGCAATACCCAGTACTTC. Its translation: CASSPFYSKSNTQYF.

A few counts support this clonotype. This chain joins TRBV29-1 and TRBJ1-4; 9 bases agree with TRBD1. Germline CDR1 reads SQVTM; CDR2 reads ANQGSEA. The CDR3 spans 15 residues. Germline trimming cut 6 bases from V and 7 bases from J; bases unmatched to any gene: 12. The CDR3 region has the DNA TGCAGCGTGACCGGGACAGGGCGCGGGAGTGAAAAACTGTTTTTT. Protein sequence: CSVTGTGRGSEKLFF.

This clonotype has ten or more counts. V gene TRBV18 combines with J gene TRBJ1-3; possibly TRBD1 for D (6 bases). The CDR3 runs 16 residues. The germline V and J ends were trimmed by 3 bases and 2 bases, with 14 bases remaining between them. CDR1 is KGHSH and CDR2 is LQKENI in the germline V gene. The CDR3 loop is CASSPYRASPGNTIYF. Here the CDR3 DNA reads TGTGCCAGCTCACCTTACAGGGCCTCGCCTGGAAACACCATATATTTT.

This clonotype has a handful of counts. The V gene is TRBV20-1, the J gene TRBJ2-7; 13 positions match TRBD2. V shed 7 bases and J 4 bases; nucleotides not matched to a gene: 7. Germline assignment: CDR1 DFQATT and CDR2 SNEGSKA (reference sequence). The CDR3 runs 14 residues. CDR3 protein: CSGRGTSGIYEQYF. The CDR3, as DNA: TGCAGTGGAAGGGGGACTAGCGGGATATACGAGCAGTACTTC.

The genes are TRBV7-2 and TRBJ2-3; D may be TRBD1 (5 bases). CDR1 is SGHTA and CDR2 is FQGNSA in the germline V gene. Between the trimmed V and J ends, which lost 2 bases and 3 bases, there was a span of 15 bases. The CDR3 has 16 residues. The CDR3 DNA reads as TGTGCCAGCAGCTTATGGTCTGGGCGGACAACAGATACGCAGTATTTT. Its protein is CASSLWSGRTTDTQYF.

This clonotype came up many times. This chain connects TRBV6-5 to TRBJ1-2; 7 nucleotides line up with TRBD1. The CDR3 is made up of 16 amino acids. Germline CDR1 and CDR2: MNHEY and SVGAGI. The V and J ends lost 0 bases and 2 bases, in that order; junction bases with no gene match: 6. This chain's CDR3 is CASSYSRQGGNYGYTF. CDR3 nucleotides: TGTGCCAGCAGTTACTCGAGACAGGGCGGAAACTATGGCTACACCTTC.

In this sample, this clonotype turned up many times. This chain joins TRBV12-3 or TRBV12-4 and TRBJ1-3; 9 bases map to TRBD1. After removal of 6 bases from V and 1 base from J, the junction contained 4 bases not matched to a gene. This CDR3 comprises 15 residues. The CDR3 DNA follows: TGTGCCAGCAGCGTGACAGGGGGATCTGGAAACACCATATATTTT. Residues: CASSVTGGSGNTIYF.

In its sample, this clonotype was seen a few times. The genes are TRBV20-1 and TRBJ2-3; TRBD2 aligns across 9 bases. The germline V gene has CDR1 DFQATT and CDR2 SNEGSKA (reference sequence). The CDR3 consists of 13 residues. V gave up 6 bases and J gave up 9 bases; unmatched junction bases: 10. The CDR3 loop is CSAPPWSGGTQYF. The CDR3 nucleotides are TGCAGTGCCCCCCCTTGGAGCGGGGGGACGCAGTATTTT.

This chain connects TRBV28 to TRBJ2-7, with TRBD1 as a possible D gene (5 bases). The ends were cut back, 5 bases at V and 2 bases at J, with 16 bases in the middle. The CDR3 totals 15 residues. CDR1 and CDR2 (germline): MDHEN, SYDVKM. CDR3: CASSTPRQLTYEQYF. For the CDR3, the DNA is TGTGCCAGCAGTACTCCCAGACAGCTGACCTACGAGCAGTACTTC.

The chain has TRBV5-1 and TRBJ2-6; tentatively, D is TRBD2 (6 bases). CDR3 length: 15 amino acids. Deletions cut 0 bases from V and 4 bases from J, with 8 bases between. Germline-derived CDR1 and CDR2 are SGHRS and YFSETQ. The CDR3 spells CASSLVRGGANVLTF. In DNA, the CDR3 is TGCGCCAGCAGCTTGGTACGGGGGGGGGCCAACGTCCTGACTTTC.

This clonotype appeared many times. The V call is TRBV6-2 or TRBV6-3, the J call TRBJ2-5; D is undetermined. Germline V gene lookup returns CDR1 MNHEY and CDR2 SVGEGT. The CDR3 spans 13 residues. The ends were cut back, 0 bases at V and 5 bases at J, with 7 bases in the middle. CDR3 sequence reads: CASSYSGRETQYF. CDR3 in DNA: TGTGCCAGCAGTTACTCTGGGCGGGAGACCCAGTACTTC.

There are a few counts of this clonotype. The rearrangement uses TRBV12-3 or TRBV12-4 and TRBJ2-3; no clear D gene. CDR3 length: 13 amino acids. V was cut by 5 bases and J by 3 bases, with 9 bases left in between. Here the CDR3 reads CASSRVRTDTQYF. The CDR3 bases are TGTGCCAGCAGTCGTGTCCGTACAGATACGCAGTATTTT.

CDR3: CASSRQGANTDTQYF. As DNA, the CDR3 is TGTGCCAGCAGCCGACAGGGAGCAAACACAGATACGCAGTATTTT. The gene calls are TRBV7-9 and TRBJ2-3, with 7 bases matching TRBD1. Trimming took 5 bases from V and 2 from J; bases not matched to a gene: 7. The CDR3 extends over 15 amino acids. Germline loops: CDR1 SEHNR, CDR2 FQNEAQ (reference sequence).

This clonotype was seen many times. The chain recombines TRBV5-1 with TRBJ2-2; 7 bases line up with TRBD1. The CDR3 sequence is 15 residues long. Per germline, CDR1 SGHRS and CDR2 YFSETQ. The ends lost 3 bases at V and 1 base at J; junction bases unmatched: 3. CDR3 amino acids: CASSSGTENTGELFF. CDR3 nucleotide sequence: TGCGCCAGCAGCTCCGGGACAGAGAACACCGGGGAGCTGTTTTTT.

The chain has TRBV5-1 and TRBJ2-6; tentative D call: TRBD1 (6 bases). The CDR3 runs 19 residues. Trimming pared 2 bases from V and 2 bases from J, leaving 20 bases between. Looked up from germline, CDR1 is SGHRS and CDR2 is YFSETQ. The DNA for the CDR3 is TGCGCCAGCAGCTTCCCGAGGGGGTCACAATCCGCTGGGGCCAACGTCCTGACTTTC. Translating it yields CASSFPRGSQSAGANVLTF.

This clonotype has a count of ten or more. The gene calls are TRBV12-3 or TRBV12-4 and TRBJ2-1, with TRBD2 matching 14 bases. V shed 5 bases, J shed 8 bases, and the junction held 11 bases outside the gene matches. CDR3 length equals 17 residues. The CDR3 loop is CASSHPSGTSGSDEQFF. Here the CDR3 DNA reads TGTGCCAGCAGTCACCCATCGGGGACTAGCGGGAGCGATGAGCAGTTCTTC.

This clonotype was picked up one time. This chain links TRBV12-3 or TRBV12-4 with TRBJ1-4, with D unresolved. V gave up 6 bases and J gave up 3 bases, with 11 bases separating them. The CDR3 is 14 residues long. CDR3 sequence reads: CASRGTGPNEKLFF. DNA for the CDR3: TGTGCCAGCAGGGGAACTGGCCCTAATGAAAAACTGTTTTTT.

This clonotype came up many times. The chain combines TRBV29-1 with TRBJ2-3, with 8 bases that match TRBD2. The length of the CDR3 is 14 residues. The germline CDR1 and CDR2 sequences are SQVTM and ANQGSEA. V lost 6 bases and J lost 2; bases outside the gene matches: 7. The DNA of the CDR3 is TGCAGCGTCTACCCACTAGCGGACACAGATACGCAGTATTTT. It yields the protein CSVYPLADTDTQYF.

The chain uses TRBV20-1 and TRBJ1-2; weak D call: TRBD1 (5 bases). The CDR3 is 14 amino acids. Trimming shortened V by 1 base and J by 0 bases, and 9 bases separated the two germline ends. Germline V gene sequence: CDR1 DFQATT, CDR2 SNEGSKA (reference sequence). In DNA, the CDR3 is TGCAGTGCTAGAGTAGACAGCCCTAACTATGGCTACACCTTC. It specifies CSARVDSPNYGYTF.

This clonotype has only a few counts. The chain has TRBV7-9 and TRBJ2-3, with D perhaps matching TRBD1 (5 bases). Germline loops: CDR1 SEHNR, CDR2 FQNEAQ (reference sequence). CDR3 length: 13 amino acids. Trimming took 4 bases from V and 4 from J, leaving 9 bases between them. The CDR3: CASSSVGPDTQYF. CDR3 nucleotide sequence: TGTGCCAGCAGCTCGGTGGGGCCAGATACGCAGTATTTT.

This clonotype was observed many times. The chain carries TRBV20-1 and TRBJ2-7; D possibly corresponds to TRBD2 (6 bases). Germline loops: CDR1 DFQATT, CDR2 SNEGSKA (reference sequence). Trimming shortened V by 0 bases and J by 0 bases, and 15 bases separated the two germline ends. CDR3 length: 16 residues. The CDR3 nucleotides are TGCAGTGCTAGAGATTCGGAGGGCAGAAGCTCCTACGAGCAGTACGTC. Amino acid sequence: CSARDSEGRSSYEQYV.

This clonotype has at least ten counts. V usage is TRBV20-1 and J usage is TRBJ1-5, with 8 positions matching TRBD1. With 5 bases clipped from V and 6 bases from J, the junction kept 6 bases outside the gene matches. Germline assignment: CDR1 DFQATT and CDR2 SNEGSKA (reference sequence). The CDR3 has 13 amino acids. CDR3 loop: CSARTGRSQPQHF. The CDR3 DNA sequence: TGCAGTGCTCGGACAGGGAGGAGTCAGCCCCAGCATTTT.

The chain recombines TRBV21-1 with TRBJ2-5. TRBV21-1 is classified as a pseudogene. The CDR3 length is 15 residues. CDR3 nucleotide sequence: TGTGCCAGCAGCAAAAGACTGCCCAACGGGGAGACCCAGTACTTC. Residues: CASSKRLPNGETQYF.